This TCR beta chain was captured by sequencing in a study of regulatory and conventional T cells in RAG deficiency. The data were produced by immunoSEQ multiplex PCR, yet TCRdb's version contains in-frame clones alone and is incomplete. The sample has about 30,000 clones, approximately 96% seen once. The sorted conventional CD4+ T cells were CD25-low and CD127-high, with genomic DNA sequenced. The V and J ends lost 6 bases and 4 bases, in that order; junction bases with no gene match: 7. Germline V CDR1 and CDR2: MNHEY, SMNVEV (reference sequence). The CDR3 contains 15 residues. Another study also made use of these data, one on regulatory T cells. According to that study: The PCR used 52 TRBV and 13 TRBJ primers.

Material: CD25- CD4+ T cells sorted from blood. The source is a human donor in good health. J is TRBJ1-5 and V is TRBV27, with TRBD1 matching over 9 bases. CDR3 nucleotide sequence: TGTGCCAGCAGGGACCGGACAGGGGTGAATCAGCCCCAGCATTTT. Its protein product is CASRDRTGVNQPQHF.